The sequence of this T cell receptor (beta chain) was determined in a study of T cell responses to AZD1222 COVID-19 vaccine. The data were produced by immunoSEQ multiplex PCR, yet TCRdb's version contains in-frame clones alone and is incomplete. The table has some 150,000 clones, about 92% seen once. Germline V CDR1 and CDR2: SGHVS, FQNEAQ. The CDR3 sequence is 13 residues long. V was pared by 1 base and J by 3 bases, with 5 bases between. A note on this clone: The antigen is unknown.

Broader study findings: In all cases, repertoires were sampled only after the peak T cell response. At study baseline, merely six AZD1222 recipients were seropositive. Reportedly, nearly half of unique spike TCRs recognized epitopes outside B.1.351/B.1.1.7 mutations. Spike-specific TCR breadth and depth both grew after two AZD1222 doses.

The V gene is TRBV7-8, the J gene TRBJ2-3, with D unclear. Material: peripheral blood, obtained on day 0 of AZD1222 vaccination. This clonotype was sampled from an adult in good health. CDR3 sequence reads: CASSLVGTDTQYF. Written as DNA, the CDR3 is TGTGCCAGCAGCTTAGTGGGGACAGATACGCAGTATTTT.